Given below is one T cell receptor beta chain in context. Its antigen remains undetermined. Per-nucleotide qualities are absent, and no much larger clonotype sits a single base away. The immunoSEQ Assay was used to sequence TCRbeta CDR3 regions. After extraction, genomic DNA underwent amplification by bias-controlled multiplex PCR, followed by high-throughput sequencing. Processing in the source paper ran as follows. Collapsing and filtering of sequences were performed to quantify the absolute abundance of each unique TCRbeta CDR3 region. T cell fraction was estimated by normalizing TCRbeta template counts to usable DNA, with usable DNA measured through amplification of reference genes found in all nucleated cells. Repertoire TCRs were annotated as SARS-CoV-2-specific by exact matching of V gene, CDR3 amino acid sequence and J gene to a known reactive TCR set. The reference SARS-CoV-2 TCR set was derived from MIRA and filtered for enrichment in COVID-19-positive ImmuneCODE repertoires, a step that removed public or cross-reactive TCRs. Using the MIRA antigens, annotated TCRs were further analysed by specific ORF or by position within an ORF. Breadth was defined as annotated unique rearrangements over total unique productive rearrangements; depth was the summed frequency of those rearrangements. Two-sided Wilcoxon rank-sum tests were used to compare TCR breadth between groups. The table was pulled from immuneACCESS by TCRdb, which kept in-frame rearrangements only. Such tables lose some clones; where checked, under half of the loss comes from unresolved V genes, and the rest has no known cause. V, J and clone size are those of that table, while D and trimming were read from the DNA. The sample table holds hundreds of thousands of clones, of which nearly 90% were seen once. The ten largest clonotypes hold over 2% of the sample.

Taken from the germline V gene (reference sequence), the CDR1 and CDR2 loops are SEHNR and FQNEAQ. V and J are trimmed by 6 bases and 0 bases, and the gene matches miss 9 bases of the junction. The CDR3 numbers 17 residues from cysteine through phenylalanine. CDR3 DNA is the only sequence kept; it has 51 bases, read in frame from the first base. The treatment or condition label, as the study defines it: 19 received Ad26.COV2.S at low or high dose, single or two shots; five or six received placebo; per-sample allocation not given. For vaccine and placebo recipients, repertoires were sequenced using samples collected on day 63 after the first injection. In Cohort 1b, 20 to 25 adults aged 18-55 years were enrolled at a single site in Boston, USA, between 29 July and 7 August 2020. As a vaccine, Ad26.COV2.S was a replication-incompetent adenovirus type 26 vector that expressed a prefusion-stabilized SARS-CoV-2 spike protein derived from the original Wuhan strain.

The record originates from a study of Ad26.COV2.S vaccination and SARS-CoV-2 variants (dated by TCRdb to about 2021). Broadly, across the study: Donors in the vaccine arm were drawn from COV1001, a phase I-IIa trial of Ad26.COV2.S in healthy adults that was multicentre, randomized, double-blind and placebo-controlled. Ad26.COV2.S was administered intramuscularly at a dose of 5x10^10 or 1x10^11 viral particles, either as one shot or as two shots given 56 days apart. TCRbeta repertoire sequencing was used to assess the specificity and breadth of SARS-CoV-2-reactive T cell receptors after Ad26.COV2.S vaccination. The TCR-sequenced set comprised roughly 30 samples: some 20 Ad26.COV2.S vaccine recipients, 5 placebo recipients and 8 SARS-CoV-2 convalescent individuals. Trial participants were randomized into five groups of five: low-dose or high-dose Ad26.COV2.S given once or twice, or placebo on both occasions. Throughout the experiments and outcome assessment, investigators stayed blinded to trial group allocation.

What the study reported, not specific to this receptor: Ad26.COV2.S recipients had higher spike-specific TCR breadth than placebo recipients (P = 0.0014). Comparable non-spike TCR breadth was observed between vaccine and placebo recipients, consistent with only spike being contained in the vaccine. Substantial breadth of spike-specific CD8+ and CD4+ T cell responses was reported after vaccination. It was noted by the authors that total T cell responses may have been underestimated by the TCR breadth and depth analyses. Comparing responses between vaccine doses or regimens was not something the study was powered to do.

This TCR was recovered from a person aged 18-60 years who received the Ad26.COV2.S COVID-19 vaccine or a placebo. The sample was peripheral blood, taken in a trial of Ad26.COV2.S vaccine versus placebo. Recombination connected TRBV7-9 to TRBJ2-2, with TRBD2 identical over 8 junction bases. The CDR3 in this case is CASSPPRGAPNTGELFF. In nucleotides, the sequence is TGTGCCAGCAGTCCCCCGCGGGGGGCCCCGAACACCGGGGAGCTGTTTTTT.